A single sample gave rise to the 27 T cell receptor beta chains below, sequenced in a study of cytomegalovirus exposure and HLA in healthy donors. PCR amplification relied on 60 Vbeta primers (plus 13 Jbeta primers). The protocol was immunoSEQ multiplex PCR, while the TCRdb copy is restricted to in-frame clones and leaves out a portion. The sample consists of 90,000 to 140,000 clones, roughly two thirds of them appearing once. Sample: PBMCs. These receptors all come from a man aged 25-45 years in good health and CMV-seronegative.

This clone was seen once. This rearrangement joins TRBV29-1 to TRBJ1-2; TRBD1 aligns across 9 bases. Germline V CDR1 and CDR2: SQVTM, ANQGSEA. The CDR3 totals 15 residues. The V and J ends lost 6 bases and 2 bases, in that order; junction bases with no gene match: 10. CDR3 coding DNA: TGCAGCGTAGTGGGACAGGGAGGGACGAACTATGGCTACACCTTC. It encodes CSVVGQGGTNYGYTF.

The chain has TRBV5-1 and TRBJ1-2; TRBD1 matches 7 bases. The ends lost 4 bases at V and 7 bases at J; junction bases unmatched: 10. Germline-derived CDR1 and CDR2 are SGHRS and YFSETQ. This CDR3 contains 14 residues. Here the CDR3 reads CASSPPTTGSGYTF. In DNA, the CDR3 is TGCGCCAGCAGCCCTCCCACGACAGGGAGTGGCTACACCTTC. Full variable domain (outside the CDR3, taken from reference TRBV5-1 and TRBJ1-2): KAGVTQTPRYLIKTRGQQVTLSCSPISGHRSVSWYQQTPGQGLQFLFEYFSETQRNKGNFPGRFSGRQFSNSRSEMNVSTLELGDSALYLCASSPPTTGSGYTFGSGTRLTVV.

The chain employs TRBV2 and TRBJ2-1; 13 bases match TRBD2. CDR1 is SNHLY and CDR2 is FYNNEI in the germline V gene. Trimming took 5 bases from V and 4 from J; bases not matched to a gene: 5. The CDR3 is 16 residues long. The CDR3 DNA sequence: TGTGCCAGCAGTCCTTCGGGACTAGCGGGATACAATGAGCAGTTCTTC. It specifies CASSPSGLAGYNEQFF. Based on the CDR3 plus reference TRBV2 and TRBJ2-1, the full variable domain is EPEVTQTPSHQVTQMGQEVILRCVPISNHLYFYWYRQILGQKVEFLVSFYNNEISEKSEIFDDQFSVERPDGSNFTLKIRSTKLEDSAMYFCASSPSGLAGYNEQFFGPGTRLTVL.

This clone was observed a few times. The V gene is TRBV28, the J gene TRBJ2-7, with D perhaps TRBD1 (6 bases). The CDR3 sequence is 16 residues long. Germline values: CDR1 MDHEN, CDR2 SYDVKM. Between the trimmed V and J ends, which lost 4 bases and 1 base, there was a span of 17 bases. CDR3 in amino acids: CASSSPAGTRSYEQYF. CDR3 DNA: TGTGCCAGCAGTTCTCCCGCCGGGACACGTTCCTACGAGCAGTACTTC.

V gene TRBV7-9 combines with J gene TRBJ2-1; 7 nucleotides match TRBD1. With 3 bases clipped from V and 8 bases from J, the junction kept 4 bases outside the gene matches. CDR3 length: 13 residues. Germline values: CDR1 SEHNR, CDR2 FQNEAQ (reference sequence). The CDR3 bases are TGTGCCAGCAGCTTGTCAGGGGGACATGAGCAGTTCTTC. Translating gives CASSLSGGHEQFF.

This chain uses TRBV7-9 with TRBJ2-4, with 10 positions matching TRBD1. The CDR3 is 18 residues long. V shed 3 bases and J 0 bases; nucleotides not matched to a gene: 8. Germline-derived CDR1 and CDR2 are SEHNR and FQNEAQ (reference sequence). The CDR3 region is CASSLGQGTYLAKNIQYF. In DNA, the CDR3 is TGTGCCAGCAGCTTGGGACAGGGGACATATTTAGCCAAAAACATTCAGTACTTC.

V gene TRBV7-6 combines with J gene TRBJ2-7; 7 nucleotides agree with TRBD1. J gave up 4 bases and V 10 bases, and 13 bases lay outside the gene matches. The CDR3 consists of 14 residues. In germline, CDR1 is SGHVS, CDR2 FNYEAQ. The DNA of the CDR3 is TGTGCCAACCTCCCCGACAGGGTCTCTTACGAGCAGTACTTC. This codes for CANLPDRVSYEQYF.

The rearrangement links TRBV30 to TRBJ1-5; 9 positions agree with TRBD1. CDR1 GTSNPN and CDR2 SVGIG come from the germline V gene (reference sequence). Losses at the gene ends were 2 bases for V and 4 bases for J; bases not matched to a gene: 3. This CDR3 has 14 residues. The CDR3 region has the DNA TGTGCCTGGAGTACCGGGACAGGGAATCAGCCCCAGCATTTT. Translating gives CAWSTGTGNQPQHF.

The rearrangement uses TRBV6-6 and TRBJ1-5; 10 bases are shared with TRBD1. The CDR3 consists of 16 residues. J was trimmed by 3 bases and V by 3 bases; bases with no gene match: 5. CDR1 and CDR2 (germline): MNHNY, SVGAGI (reference sequence). The CDR3 DNA is TGTGCCAGCAGTTATAGGACAGGGGGAAACAATCAGCCCCAGCATTTT. Its translation is CASSYRTGGNNQPQHF.

The chain is built from TRBV19 and TRBJ2-3; 7 nucleotides align to TRBD1. The CDR3 runs to 15 residues. The V and J ends lost 4 bases and 2 bases, in that order; junction bases with no gene match: 6. Per the germline V gene, CDR1 is LNHDA and CDR2 is SQIVND (reference sequence). The CDR3 region is CASSNRDSHTDTQYF. The CDR3 region has the DNA TGTGCCAGTAGTAATCGGGACAGTCACACAGATACGCAGTATTTT.

The chain couples TRBV19 to TRBJ2-4; TRBD2 aligns across 9 bases. The CDR3 runs to 17 residues. Trimming removed 5 bases from V and 0 bases from J; junction bases left unmatched: 8. Germline CDR1 is LNHDA and CDR2 is SQIVND (reference sequence). CDR3 nucleotides: TGTGCCAGTAGTCCTCAGACTAGCGGCCTAGCCAAAAACATTCAGTACTTC. This encodes CASSPQTSGLAKNIQYF.

The rearrangement joins TRBV5-1 to TRBJ1-3; no definite D call. The CDR3 loop spans 14 amino acids. Germline loops: CDR1 SGHRS, CDR2 YFSETQ. Trimming removed 1 base from V and 1 base from J, with 6 bases in between. The chain's CDR3 is CASSLPGSGNTIYF. CDR3 coding DNA: TGCGCCAGCAGCTTGCCGGGTTCTGGAAACACCATATATTTT.

This clone appeared a few times. The V and J genes are TRBV5-6 and TRBJ2-7; 11 bases are a match to TRBD2. Germline V gives CDR1 SGHDT, CDR2 YYEEEE. Unmatched junction bases numbered 10, after V lost 4 bases and J lost 4 bases. The CDR3 extends over 16 amino acids. The CDR3 sequence: CASSTGTSGGRYEQYF. CDR3 nucleotides: TGTGCCAGCAGCACGGGGACTAGCGGAGGGAGGTACGAGCAGTACTTC.

This clone has more than one count but fewer than ten. The chain has TRBV5-6 and TRBJ1-2; D is ambiguous. Germline CDR1 SGHDT, CDR2 YYEEEE. Trimming shortened V by 0 bases and J by 4 bases, and 10 bases separated the two germline ends. The CDR3 runs to 14 residues. In nucleotides, the CDR3 is TGTGCCAGCAGCTTGGGAGCCCAAACCTATGGCTACACCTTC. Amino acid sequence: CASSLGAQTYGYTF.

This chain links TRBV7-2 with TRBJ2-4; TRBD2 is a possible D gene (5 bases). Germline V gives CDR1 SGHTA, CDR2 FQGNSA. With 5 bases removed from V and 6 bases from J, the gap between germline ends came to 17 bases. The CDR3 has 15 residues. This CDR3 is CASSDERGMTNIQYF. The DNA for the CDR3 is TGTGCCAGCAGCGACGAGAGAGGGATGACAAACATTCAGTACTTC.

The chain links TRBV4-2 to TRBJ2-3; TRBD2 aligns across 14 bases. The CDR3 has 18 residues. Germline V gene data show CDR1 as LGHNA and CDR2 as YNFKEQ. With 2 bases clipped from V and 6 bases from J, the junction kept 10 bases outside the gene matches. Written as DNA, the CDR3 is TGTGCCAGCAGCCAACGCACCGAAGGGACTAGCGGGGGTGATACGCAGTATTTT. Protein: CASSQRTEGTSGGDTQYF.

The rearrangement joins TRBV13 to TRBJ1-2, with D possibly matching TRBD1 (6 bases). Trimming left V 0 bases short and J 6 bases short, with 14 bases between. Per the germline V gene, CDR1 is PRHDT and CDR2 is FYEKMQ (reference sequence). The CDR3 is made up of 15 amino acids. The CDR3 region is CASSLGQGFGNGYTF. In DNA, the CDR3 is TGTGCCAGCAGCTTAGGACAGGGTTTCGGGAATGGCTACACCTTC.

CDR3 region: CASRAAAGSEQYF. CDR3 nucleotides: TGTGCCAGCAGGGCCGCCGCGGGTTCAGAGCAGTACTTC. The genes are TRBV28 and TRBJ2-7; D is perhaps TRBD2 (5 bases). Germline V gene data show CDR1 as MDHEN and CDR2 as SYDVKM. This CDR3 has 13 amino acids. Trimming took 6 bases from V and 7 from J, leaving 16 bases between them.

The rearrangement joins TRBV20-1 to TRBJ2-5, with D perhaps TRBD2 (6 bases). Germline V gives CDR1 DFQATT, CDR2 SNEGSKA (reference sequence). Trimming shortened V by 6 bases and J by 3 bases, and 8 bases separated the two germline ends. This CDR3 is 11 amino acids long. For the CDR3, the DNA is TGCAGTGCCTGGAGGGAAGAGACCCAGTACTTC. Its translation is CSAWREETQYF.

CDR3: CASSYWGQGDEKLFF. The CDR3 region has the DNA TGTGCCAGCAGTTACTGGGGACAGGGTGATGAAAAACTGTTTTTT. The rearrangement joins TRBV6-5 to TRBJ1-4; TRBD1 matches 9 bases. Per germline, CDR1 MNHEY and CDR2 SVGAGI. The ends lost 1 base at V and 6 bases at J; junction bases unmatched: 3. The CDR3 has 15 amino acids.

The rearrangement uses TRBV5-1 and TRBJ2-3; no clear D. The germline V gene encodes CDR1 SGHRS and CDR2 YFSETQ. The V end lost 3 bases, the J end lost 1 base, and 15 bases lay between the germline ends. The CDR3 is 16 amino acids. In nucleotides, the CDR3 is TGCGCCAGCAGCTCGCGACTTAGGTCGGGCACAGATACGCAGTATTTT. Translated, it gives CASSSRLRSGTDTQYF.

V gene TRBV7-3 combines with J gene TRBJ2-6, with a weak D call TRBD2 (5 bases). CDR1 is SGHTA and CDR2 is FQGTGA in the germline V gene. The CDR3 length is 17 residues. Trimming shortened V by 0 bases and J by 0 bases, and 9 bases separated the two germline ends. The DNA of the CDR3 is TGTGCCAGCAGCTTAACAGGAGGCTTCTCTGGGGCCAACGTCCTGACTTTC. Its translation is CASSLTGGFSGANVLTF.

Points on this clone: In the same sample, other DNA sequences code for this CDR3. The chain employs TRBV7-2 and TRBJ2-7; D is unclear. Per the germline V gene, CDR1 is SGHTA and CDR2 is FQGNSA. The CDR3 runs 12 residues. With 4 bases removed from V and 3 bases from J, the gap between germline ends came to 7 bases. CDR3 amino acids: CASSSRGYEQYF. In nucleotides, the CDR3 is TGTGCCAGCAGCTCCCGCGGCTACGAGCAGTACTTC. The full variable domain, in which reference TRBV7-2 and TRBJ2-7 provide the parts outside the CDR3, is GAGVSQSPSNKVTEKGKDVELRCDPISGHTALYWYRQSLGQGLEFLIYFQGNSAPDKSGLPSDRFSAERTGGSVSTLTIQRTQQEDSAVYLCASSSRGYEQYFGPGTRLTVT.

Concerning this clone: Additional DNA sequences in this sample encode the identical CDR3. This chain connects TRBV9 to TRBJ1-1, with a weak D call TRBD1 (6 bases). The CDR3 consists of 14 residues. Trimming stripped 2 bases from V and 1 base from J, with 9 bases between. Germline loops: CDR1 SGDLS, CDR2 YYNGEE. The DNA of the CDR3 is TGTGCCAGCAGCGTCGGACAGCCGAACACTGAAGCTTTCTTT. Translating it yields CASSVGQPNTEAFF.

The chain joins TRBV7-8 to TRBJ1-6; D is unresolved. Trimming removed 4 bases from V and 1 base from J, with 14 bases in between. This CDR3 has 17 residues. Germline V gene lookup returns CDR1 SGHVS and CDR2 FQNEAQ. The CDR3 reads CASSSRGLVSYNSPLHF. The CDR3 DNA is TGTGCCAGCAGCTCTAGAGGGCTGGTATCCTATAATTCACCCCTCCACTTT.

This chain links TRBV5-5 with TRBJ2-7, with 7 positions matching TRBD1. The germline V gene has CDR1 SGHKS and CDR2 YYEKEE (reference sequence). The trim removed 3 bases at V and 8 bases at J, leaving 5 bases unmatched. The CDR3 is 12 amino acids. CDR3 bases: TGTGCCAGCAGCTCACACAGGGGTCAGCAGTACTTC. This gives the protein CASSSHRGQQYF.

As to this clone: The identical CDR3 is also encoded by other nucleotide sequences in the sample. The rearrangement links TRBV4-1 to TRBJ2-3; 10 bases are a match to TRBD2. Per germline, CDR1 MGHRA and CDR2 YSYEKL. The length of the CDR3 is 18 residues. V trimming: 0 bases; J trimming: 0 bases; junction bases outside the gene matches: 6. CDR3 loop: CASSQDSRTSGSTDTQYF. As DNA, the CDR3 is TGCGCCAGCAGCCAAGATAGTAGGACTAGCGGCAGCACAGATACGCAGTATTTT.